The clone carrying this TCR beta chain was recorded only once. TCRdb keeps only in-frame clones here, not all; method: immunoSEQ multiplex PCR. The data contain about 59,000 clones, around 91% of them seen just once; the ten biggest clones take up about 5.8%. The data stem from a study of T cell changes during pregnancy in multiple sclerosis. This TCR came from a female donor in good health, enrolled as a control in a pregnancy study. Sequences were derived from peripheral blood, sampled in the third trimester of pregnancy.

CDR3: CASSQGLNTEAFF. CDR3 nucleotides: TGTGCCAGCAGTCAGGGCCTGAACACTGAAGCTTTCTTT. The chain uses TRBV27 and TRBJ1-1; D possibly corresponds to TRBD1 (5 bases). With 5 bases removed from V and 0 bases from J, the gap between germline ends came to 7 bases. Per the germline V gene, CDR1 is MNHEY and CDR2 is SMNVEV (reference sequence). The CDR3 loop spans 13 amino acids.